The 26 T cell receptor beta chains listed next were all sequenced from one sample in a study of T cell repertoires in cytomegalovirus infection. These receptors' targets are unknown. One entry per CDR3 protein results from TCRdb running MiXCR on the reads. The sample has roughly 340,000 distinct CDR3 sequences, approximately 32% seen once. The material was cultured PBMCs, obtained from culture after CMV antigen stimulation. These receptors were obtained from a human donor in good health (CMV status not recorded). Some clones in this sample may be carry-over from other donors' samples.

The chain uses TRBV28 and TRBJ2-5; possible D gene TRBD1, 6 bases. V lost 8 bases and J lost 3, with 16 bases in between. This CDR3 spans 14 amino acids. Germline-derived CDR1 and CDR2 are MDHEN and SYDVKM. The CDR3 DNA reads as TGTGCCAGCGCCGGACAGATTTCTAAAGAGACCCAGTACTTC. It encodes CASAGQISKETQYF.

This clonotype has at least ten counts. The chain is built from TRBV28 and TRBJ1-1, with a tentative D call TRBD1 (6 bases). CDR1 is MDHEN, CDR2 SYDVKM, per germline. V lost 4 bases to trimming and J lost 2 bases, with 11 bases between them. This CDR3 contains 14 residues. The DNA for the CDR3 is TGTGCCAGCAGTTCTCACAGGGTCAACACTGAAGCTTTCTTT. Translation gives CASSSHRVNTEAFF.

As for this clonotype: A much larger clone differs from this one at a single base, so this may be a read error. V usage is TRBV24-1 and J usage is TRBJ2-1; TRBD2 agrees at 14 bases. CDR3 length equals 17 residues. The germline gives CDR1 KGHDR, CDR2 SFDVKD. CDR3 bases: TGTGCCATCAGTGCGGGACTAGCGGGAGAGTCCTACAATGAGCAGTTCTTC. Translating it yields CAISAGLAGESYNEQFF.

The gene calls are TRBV11-2 and TRBJ1-4, with D perhaps matching TRBD1 (5 bases). The CDR3 sequence is 16 residues long. Germline CDR1 SGHAT, CDR2 FQNNGV. The V end lost 5 bases, the J end lost 5 bases, and 18 bases lay between the germline ends. CDR3 sequence: CASSRRVRGFNEKLFF. The CDR3, as DNA: TGTGCCAGCAGCCGGAGGGTTAGGGGCTTCAATGAAAAACTGTTTTTT.

This clonotype was counted only a few times. The rearrangement joins TRBV5-6 to TRBJ2-7; 13 nucleotides line up with TRBD2. Germline CDR1 and CDR2: SGHDT and YYEEEE. The CDR3 covers 16 residues. J was trimmed by 5 bases and V by 3 bases; bases with no gene match: 8. CDR3 nucleotides: TGTGCCAGCAGCTGGGGCGCGGGACTAGCGGGACACGAGCAGTACTTC. Its protein is CASSWGAGLAGHEQYF.

This clonotype was seen more than once but under ten times. This chain uses TRBV19 with TRBJ1-5; a weak D match, TRBD1 (5 bases). Germline V gene data show CDR1 as LNHDA and CDR2 as SQIVND (reference sequence). The germline V and J ends were trimmed by 7 bases and 3 bases, with 16 bases remaining between them. The CDR3 has 15 amino acids. CDR3: CASIGVGDDNQPQHF. The CDR3 bases are TGTGCCAGTATTGGGGTGGGGGACGACAATCAGCCCCAGCATTTT.

This clonotype was picked up many times. The chain carries TRBV7-2 and TRBJ2-7; TRBD2 agrees at 11 bases. The germline V gene encodes CDR1 SGHTA and CDR2 FQGNSA. The CDR3 is 16 residues long. V lost 0 bases to trimming and J lost 0 bases; unmatched junction nucleotides: 1. In DNA form, the CDR3 reads TGTGCCAGCAGCTTAGCGACTAGCGGGAACTCCTACGAGCAGTACTTC. Its protein product is CASSLATSGNSYEQYF.

This chain joins TRBV10-3 and TRBJ2-1; 12 bases fit TRBD2. CDR3 length: 15 amino acids. V dropped 4 bases and J dropped 8; count of bases not matched to a gene: 6. Germline CDR1 and CDR2: ENHRY and SYGVKD. The CDR3 loop is CAISVTSGRSDEQFF. The CDR3 DNA follows: TGTGCCATCAGTGTCACTAGCGGGAGGTCCGATGAGCAGTTCTTC.

J is TRBJ1-2 and V is TRBV6-6; possible D gene TRBD1, 5 bases. V dropped 4 bases and J dropped 4 bases, with 13 bases sitting between them. Germline V lookup: CDR1 MNHNY, CDR2 SVGAGI (reference sequence). The CDR3 covers 14 residues. CDR3 region: CASSWGTGRYGYTF. The CDR3 DNA reads TGTGCCAGCAGTTGGGGCACCGGCCGCTATGGCTACACCTTC.

Note on this clonotype: A junction end diverges from the germline sequence, so it may reflect a read error. The chain couples TRBV20-1 to TRBJ2-7, with 8 bases lining up with TRBD2. The germline V gene has CDR1 DFQATT and CDR2 SNEGSKA (reference sequence). This CDR3 comprises 14 residues. Here the CDR3 reads CSVGGGRLNYKQYF. The CDR3 region has the DNA TGCAGCGTGGGAGGCGGGAGGCTGAACTACAAGCAGTACTTC.

The chain joins TRBV6-5 to TRBJ1-1; D not certain. The CDR3 sequence is 14 residues long. V was cut by 4 bases and J by 4 bases, with 13 bases left in between. CDR1 and CDR2 (germline): MNHEY, SVGAGI. The CDR3 nucleotides read TGTGCCAGCAGTTCCCTAATCTTCGGCACTGAAGCTTTCTTT. Translating gives CASSSLIFGTEAFF.

The rearrangement uses TRBV3-1 and TRBJ2-1, with TRBD2 as a possible D gene (6 bases). The germline gives CDR1 LGHDT, CDR2 YNNKEL (reference sequence). Trimming cost V 4 bases and J 6 bases, with 16 bases left between them. The CDR3 is 15 residues long. DNA for the CDR3: TGTGCCAGCAGCCCCAGGGACTTGAAGGGCAATGAGCAGTTCTTC. Its protein is CASSPRDLKGNEQFF.

This rearrangement joins TRBV5-1 to TRBJ1-3, with a weak D call TRBD1 (5 bases). This CDR3 contains 14 residues. Per the germline V gene, CDR1 is SGHRS and CDR2 is YFSETQ. The germline V and J ends were trimmed by 4 bases and 1 base, with 9 bases remaining between them. The CDR3 here is CASSGTGSGNTIYF. The CDR3 coding sequence is TGCGCCAGCAGCGGGACTGGTTCTGGAAACACCATATATTTT. The full variable domain, its missing parts supplied by reference TRBV5-1 and TRBJ1-3, is KAGVTQTPRYLIKTRGQQVTLSCSPISGHRSVSWYQQTPGQGLQFLFEYFSETQRNKGNFPGRFSGRQFSNSRSEMNVSTLELGDSALYLCASSGTGSGNTIYFGEGSWLTVV.

This clonotype was counted a few times. This chain links TRBV24-1 with TRBJ2-3; D remains ambiguous. CDR1 is KGHDR and CDR2 is SFDVKD in the germline V gene. V dropped 1 base and J dropped 6 bases, with 4 bases sitting between them. This CDR3 contains 12 residues. CDR3 bases: TGTGCCACCAGTGATTTCGCGGATACGCAGTATTTT. Its translation: CATSDFADTQYF.

This clonotype was seen once. V is TRBV15 and J is TRBJ2-2, with no clear D. Trimming shortened V by 0 bases and J by 4 bases, and 9 bases separated the two germline ends. The CDR3 is 15 residues long. Germline V gives CDR1 LNHNV, CDR2 YYDKDF (reference sequence). In DNA, the CDR3 is TGTGCCACCAGCAGAGAAGGGCAGCCCACCGGGGAGCTGTTTTTT. It is translated as CATSREGQPTGELFF.

This chain connects TRBV28 to TRBJ1-4, with D unclear. The CDR3 sequence is 15 residues long. Trimming left V 4 bases short and J 4 bases short, with 13 bases between. Germline CDR1 MDHEN, CDR2 SYDVKM. The CDR3 DNA follows: TGTGCCAGCAGTTCCCCCCCCGGGTTTAATGAAAAACTGTTTTTT. Translation: CASSSPPGFNEKLFF. Complete variable domain (other parts from reference TRBV28 and TRBJ1-4): DVKVTQSSRYLVKRTGEKVFLECVQDMDHENMFWYRQDPGLGLRLIYFSYDVKMKEKGDIPEGYSVSREKKERFSLILESASTNQTSMYLCASSSPPGFNEKLFFGSGTQLSVL.

This chain links TRBV5-5 with TRBJ2-1; TRBD2 agrees at 8 bases. Germline values: CDR1 SGHKS, CDR2 YYEKEE (reference sequence). The CDR3 extends over 15 amino acids. Unmatched junction bases numbered 12, after V lost 4 bases and J lost 9 bases. The CDR3 sequence is CASSRGTSNIGEQFF. CDR3 bases: TGTGCCAGCAGCCGCGGGACTAGTAATATTGGTGAGCAGTTCTTC.

The chain couples TRBV29-1 to TRBJ2-2, with D maybe TRBD2 (6 bases). The V gene lost 2 bases and the J gene lost 4 bases, with 29 bases spanning the gap. Germline V gene data show CDR1 as SQVTM and CDR2 as ANQGSEA. The CDR3 length is 20 residues. The CDR3 region is CSVESWTSKEGPDLTGELFF. The CDR3 DNA sequence: TGCAGCGTTGAAAGCTGGACTTCGAAGGAGGGGCCGGACCTCACCGGGGAGCTGTTTTTT.

This clonotype was observed a handful of times. The genes are TRBV7-6 and TRBJ2-1, with TRBD2 identical over 7 bases. Germline lookup yields CDR1 SGHVS and CDR2 FNYEAQ. There are 11 residues in the CDR3. The CDR3 bases are TGTGCGGTGGGACTACACAATGAGCAGTTCTTC. Translation gives CAVGLHNEQFF.

This clonotype occurred a few times. V usage is TRBV7-8 and J usage is TRBJ2-5; the match to TRBD2 covers 8 bases. This CDR3 spans 14 amino acids. Trimming at V came to 5 bases and at J to 5 bases, leaving 7 bases not matched to a gene. CDR1 is SGHVS and CDR2 is FQNEAQ in the germline V gene. The CDR3 region is CASSTGGGVETQYF. The CDR3 DNA sequence: TGTGCCAGCAGCACCGGGGGGGGGGTGGAGACCCAGTACTTC.

V and J are TRBV7-3 and TRBJ1-1, with a possible D match to TRBD1 (5 bases). CDR3 length: 14 amino acids. Germline values: CDR1 SGHTA, CDR2 FQGTGA. Trimming removed 1 base from V and 8 bases from J, with 14 bases in between. CDR3 loop: CASSLRQGLREAFF. CDR3 coding DNA: TGTGCCAGCAGCTTAAGGCAGGGACTGCGAGAAGCTTTCTTT.

This clonotype was recorded at least ten times. The genes are TRBV7-2 and TRBJ1-5, with D perhaps TRBD1 (5 bases). Trimming shortened V by 2 bases and J by 4 bases, and 12 bases separated the two germline ends. Germline V gives CDR1 SGHTA, CDR2 FQGNSA. The CDR3 covers 15 residues. The CDR3 region has the DNA TGTGCCAGCAGCTTATCCAGGGACGGAAATCAGCCCCAGCATTTT. As protein: CASSLSRDGNQPQHF.

This clonotype was seen a handful of times. This sequence joins TRBV27 and TRBJ1-1; D is perhaps TRBD1 (5 bases). Germline-derived CDR1 and CDR2 are MNHEY and SMNVEV (reference sequence). This CDR3 is 16 amino acids long. Trimming removed 4 bases at V and 0 bases at J, with 15 bases between. The DNA for the CDR3 is TGTGCCAGCAGTTCCTTGGGACGGGCAATGAACACTGAAGCTTTCTTT. Its translation is CASSSLGRAMNTEAFF.

This clonotype has a handful of counts. The genes are TRBV24-1 and TRBJ2-3; TRBD2 agrees at 15 bases. V shed 2 bases, J shed 3 bases, and the junction held 2 bases outside the gene matches. In germline, CDR1 is KGHDR, CDR2 SFDVKD. This CDR3 comprises 17 residues. The CDR3 nucleotides read TGTGCCACCAGTGATTCGGGACTAGCGGGAGGTACAGATACGCAGTATTTT. Protein: CATSDSGLAGGTDTQYF.

The V call is TRBV5-3, the J call TRBJ2-7, with D hard to call. TRBV5-3 is classed as an ORF, of uncertain function. The V gene lost 8 bases and the J gene lost 2 bases, with 11 bases spanning the gap. The CDR3 sequence is 12 residues long. The CDR3: CASRSVAYEQYF. CDR3 in DNA: TGTGCCAGCAGGTCGGTCGCCTACGAGCAGTACTTC.

This chain joins TRBV6-6 and TRBJ1-6; 7 bases line up with TRBD1. The junction had 8 bases not matched to a gene; V was cut back by 7 bases and J by 5 bases. Germline CDR1 is MNHNY and CDR2 is SVGAGI (reference sequence). The CDR3 is made up of 15 amino acids. The CDR3 DNA is TGTGCCAGCACCTTACAGGGGCCGAATAATTCACCCCTCCACTTT. It is translated as CASTLQGPNNSPLHF.